This T cell receptor (beta chain) derives from a study of blood T cell repertoires in COVID-19. Study-level information: COVID-19 samples collected from the United States, Italy and Spain covered acute and convalescent phases. PBMCs, B-cell-depleted T cells, or T cells were the source of the cDNA or gDNA that made up the material.

CDR3 length: 15 amino acids. The V gene end was trimmed by 4 bases and the J gene end by 5 bases; junction bases not matched to a gene: 11. Germline-derived CDR1 and CDR2 are MGHRA and YSYEKL. Per the authors' pipeline: Nucleated cell number was recorded as an estimate derived from reference gene primer amplification. Profiling relied on immunoSEQ multiplex PCR, and the TCRdb table lists in-frame clones only, not all of them. V and J calls and clone size are those listed in that table; D and trimming were worked out from the DNA. The table has some 120,000 clones, about 80% seen once. The sequencing sample was made of peripheral blood. The sequence was obtained from a man between 65 and 85 years old with active or convalescent COVID-19. The V and J genes are TRBV4-1 and TRBJ2-7; TRBD1 matches at 7 bases. The DNA for the CDR3 is TGCGCCAGCAGCCGAGGACAGGTTGGGGACCACGAGCAGTACTTC. This translates into CASSRGQVGDHEQYF.